Listed below are T cell receptor beta chains from one sample, sequenced in a study of PD-1 blockade in classical Hodgkin lymphoma. Sequencing used immunoSEQ multiplex PCR; TCRdb keeps in-frame clones, though not all of them. The data hold 110,000 or so clones, with 80% to 90% observed a single time. Specimen: peripheral blood mononuclear cells (PBMCs), collected before the second cycle of nivolumab. The source of these receptors is a human donor with classical Hodgkin lymphoma. Each CDR3 is given with its conserved first and last residue. The D gene is left open where the match is weak. Size values are once, few and many counts, or a class for expanded clones, and some rows have none.

j_call,v_call,d_call,clone_size,cdr3_aa,cdr3_nt
TRBJ2-1,TRBV28,NA,few,CASSTDGGSSYNEQFF,TGTGCCAGCAGTACCGACGGAGGGAGCTCCTACAATGAGCAGTTCTTC
TRBJ1-2,TRBV27,NA,NA,CASSLQRGRNYGYTF,TGTGCCAGCAGCCTGCAAAGGGGACGGAACTATGGCTACACCTTC
TRBJ1-5,TRBV5-1,NA,NA,CASSLGGGQPQHF,TGCGCCAGCAGCCTGGGGGGGGGCCAGCCCCAGCATTTT
TRBJ2-3,TRBV6-4,TRBD2,NA,CASSLAGGSTDTQYF,TGTGCCAGCAGTTTAGCGGGAGGATCCACAGATACGCAGTATTTT
TRBJ1-2,TRBV7-9,NA,NA,CASSSNRNGYTF,TGTGCCAGCAGCTCCAACAGGAACGGCTACACCTTC
TRBJ1-5,TRBV27,NA,few,CASGVLGGFQPQHF,TGTGCCAGCGGGGTTCTGGGGGGCTTTCAGCCCCAGCATTTT
TRBJ2-7,TRBV11-2,TRBD2,NA,CASSLELAGDYEQYF,TGTGCCAGCAGCTTAGAGTTAGCGGGGGACTACGAGCAGTACTTC
TRBJ2-7,TRBV19,TRBD2,NA,CASSPATTSRTSYEQYF,TGTGCCAGTAGTCCAGCCACGACTAGCCGAACTTCCTACGAGCAGTACTTC
TRBJ2-7,TRBV4-3,NA,NA,CASSQGRGGSYEQYF,TGCGCCAGCAGCCAAGGGAGAGGAGGGTCCTACGAGCAGTACTTC
TRBJ2-7,TRBV9,NA,NA,CASSVDSFGEQYF,TGTGCCAGCAGCGTAGACAGTTTTGGCGAGCAGTACTTC
TRBJ1-1,TRBV4-1,NA,NA,CASSQIVPLNTEAFF,TGCGCCAGCAGCCAAATAGTCCCCTTGAACACTGAAGCTTTCTTT
TRBJ2-5,TRBV4-2,TRBD2,NA,CASSHREMTSGRIETQYF,TGTGCCAGCAGCCACCGTGAAATGACTAGCGGGAGGATAGAGACCCAGTACTTC
TRBJ2-3,TRBV18,NA,NA,CASSGRDTQYF,TGTGCCAGCTCAGGTAGAGATACGCAGTATTTT
TRBJ2-1,TRBV2,NA,NA,CASSGVRGVYNEQFF,TGTGCCAGCAGTGGCGTCAGGGGCGTTTACAATGAGCAGTTCTTC
TRBJ2-1,TRBV6-5,TRBD2,NA,CASSYQIDEGGDEQFF,TGTGCCAGCAGTTACCAGATCGATGAGGGAGGGGATGAGCAGTTCTTC
TRBJ2-1,TRBV5-1,TRBD2,NA,CASSLVAGGPNEQFF,TGCGCCAGCAGCTTGGTAGCGGGAGGGCCCAATGAGCAGTTCTTC
TRBJ1-2,TRBV28,TRBD1,NA,CASRSTGRGLGYGYTF,TGTGCCAGCCGATCGACAGGGAGGGGGCTGGGCTATGGCTACACCTTC
TRBJ2-3,TRBV7-9,NA,NA,CASSLTLYTDTQYF,TGTGCCAGCAGCTTAACCCTCTACACAGATACGCAGTATTTT
TRBJ2-1,TRBV19,NA,NA,CASKSGEGHNEQFF,TGTGCCAGTAAATCAGGAGAGGGGCACAATGAGCAGTTCTTC
TRBJ1-1,TRBV30,NA,NA,CAWSLEANTEAFF,TGTGCCTGGAGTCTAGAGGCGAACACTGAAGCTTTCTTT
TRBJ1-2,TRBV19,NA,NA,CASSWTENILYGYTF,TGTGCCAGTAGTTGGACAGAGAATATCCTCTATGGCTACACCTTC
TRBJ1-2,TRBV7-9,NA,NA,CASSLGLSPNYGYTF,TGTGCCAGCAGCTTAGGTTTGAGTCCTAACTATGGCTACACCTTC
TRBJ2-5,TRBV7-9,TRBD2,NA,CASSPRTRGWETQYF,TGTGCCAGCAGCCCCCGGACTAGGGGTTGGGAGACCCAGTACTTC
TRBJ2-1,TRBV21-1,NA,NA,CASSKGRPGQVLRVRFF,TGTGCCAGCAGCAAAGGGCGTCCGGGACAGGTCCTTCGTGTCAGGTTCTTC
TRBJ1-1,TRBV29-1,TRBD1,NA,CSGGTGETEAFF,TGCAGCGGGGGGACAGGGGAAACTGAAGCTTTCTTT
TRBJ2-3,TRBV4-3,NA,NA,CASSQASGSTDTQYF,TGCGCCAGCAGCCAAGCAAGCGGCAGCACAGATACGCAGTATTTT
TRBJ2-3,TRBV5-4,TRBD2,NA,CASSLTSGITDTQYF,TGTGCCAGCAGCTTGACTAGCGGGATCACAGATACGCAGTATTTT
TRBJ2-1,TRBV19,TRBD1,NA,CASSIGQGVEQFF,TGTGCCAGTAGTATCGGACAGGGCGTTGAGCAGTTCTTC